Shown below are 28 T cell receptor beta chains from a single sample sequenced in a study of beta chain features in type 1 diabetes. All of the isolated RNA was reverse transcribed, so expressed TCRB transcripts were sequenced. TCRdb's table, derived via immunoSEQ multiplex PCR, lists solely in-frame clones and lacks some. Found here are roughly 700,000 clones, about an eighth of them singletons; the top ten hold approximately 0.022%. These receptors' targets are unknown. Overall study results and limits: TCRB CDR3 length was moderately but significantly reduced in all four CD4+ subsets of Type 1 diabetes patients.

Input material: naive CD4+ T cells from blood. These receptors all stem from a man younger than 35 with type 1 diabetes.

The DNA for the CDR3 is TGTGCCAGCAGAGGGAACAATTCACCCCTCCACTTT. It is translated as CASRGNNSPLHF. The V gene is TRBV9, the J gene TRBJ1-6, with D hard to call. The ends were cut back, 5 bases at V and 7 bases at J, with 7 bases in the middle. The CDR3 length is 12 residues. CDR1 SGDLS and CDR2 YYNGEE come from the germline V gene.

This clone has more than one count but fewer than ten. The chain recombines TRBV19 with TRBJ2-6; the D gene is possibly TRBD1 (6 bases). V lost 8 bases and J lost 2, with 7 bases in between. The CDR3 runs 13 residues. Germline loops: CDR1 LNHDA, CDR2 SQIVND (reference sequence). This CDR3 is CASGGTGANVLTF. Written as DNA, the CDR3 is TGTGCCAGTGGGGGCACTGGGGCCAACGTCCTGACTTTC.

This clone showed up just a few times. The genes are TRBV7-9 and TRBJ2-5, with 12 bases that match TRBD2. Germline loops: CDR1 SEHNR, CDR2 FQNEAQ (reference sequence). Trimming cost V 2 bases and J 5 bases; bases outside gene matches: 3. The CDR3 is 15 residues long. CDR3 region: CASSLRLAGVETQYF. The CDR3 DNA sequence: TGTGCCAGCAGCTTACGACTAGCGGGGGTGGAGACCCAGTACTTC.

This clone has just a few counts. The sample carries other DNA sequences with the same CDR3. The chain employs TRBV29-1 and TRBJ2-5; 7 positions agree with TRBD1. V lost 4 bases, J lost 2 bases, and 4 bases stayed unmatched. The germline CDR1 and CDR2 sequences are SQVTM and ANQGSEA. This CDR3 has 13 residues. CDR3 loop: CSVVGQLQETQYF. The CDR3 coding sequence is TGCAGCGTTGTGGGACAGCTGCAAGAGACCCAGTACTTC.

This clone was picked up a small number of times. J is TRBJ1-1 and V is TRBV2; D gene ambiguous. This CDR3 spans 14 amino acids. Germline loops: CDR1 SNHLY, CDR2 FYNNEI. The V gene lost 6 bases and the J gene lost 1 base, with 12 bases spanning the gap. The CDR3 nucleotides are TGTGCCAGCAGCGTACAGAGGACGAACACTGAAGCTTTCTTT. It translates to CASSVQRTNTEAFF.

The DNA for the CDR3 is TGCAGCTCCACCTCCTCAGGAGTAGAAGCTTTCTTT. Translated, it gives CSSTSSGVEAFF. The chain is built from TRBV29-1 and TRBJ1-1; D gene unclear. CDR1 is SQVTM and CDR2 is ANQGSEA in the germline V gene. V lost 8 bases and J lost 8, with 18 bases in between. The length of the CDR3 is 12 residues.

This clone turned up a few times. DNA of the CDR3: TGCGCCAGCAGTCCCAGGACAGGGGACACTGAAGCTTTCTTT. This gives the protein CASSPRTGDTEAFF. The chain couples TRBV5-1 to TRBJ1-1, with 9 positions matching TRBD1. V lost 5 bases to trimming and J lost 3 bases; unmatched junction nucleotides: 5. Per the germline V gene, CDR1 is SGHRS and CDR2 is YFSETQ. The CDR3 extends over 14 amino acids. The entire variable domain, with the rest obtained from reference TRBV5-1 and TRBJ1-1, is as follows: KAGVTQTPRYLIKTRGQQVTLSCSPISGHRSVSWYQQTPGQGLQFLFEYFSETQRNKGNFPGRFSGRQFSNSRSEMNVSTLELGDSALYLCASSPRTGDTEAFFGQGTRLTVV.

This clone was seen more than once but under ten times. The chain has TRBV6-5 and TRBJ1-1; D not resolved. This CDR3 has 14 residues. CDR1 MNHEY and CDR2 SVGAGI come from the germline V gene. Trimming cost V 0 bases and J 3 bases, with 8 bases left between them. The CDR3 sequence: CASSYSPSDTEAFF. The CDR3, as DNA: TGTGCCAGCAGTTACTCCCCGTCGGACACTGAAGCTTTCTTT.

This chain links TRBV7-8 with TRBJ1-4, with 7 positions matching TRBD1. CDR3 size: 12 residues. The ends lost 3 bases at V and 10 bases at J; junction bases unmatched: 2. Looked up from germline, CDR1 is SGHVS and CDR2 is FQNEAQ. The CDR3 DNA reads TGTGCCAGCAGCTTGACAGGGAGAAAACTGTTTTTT. Protein: CASSLTGRKLFF.

This clone has just a few counts. The V call is TRBV4-1, the J call TRBJ2-7, with 7 nucleotides matching TRBD2. Trimming cost V 1 base and J 7 bases; bases outside gene matches: 16. This CDR3 is built from 17 residues. The V gene's germline CDR1 is MGHRA and CDR2 YSYEKL. In nucleotides, the CDR3 is TGCGCCAGCAGCCAAGTCGAGGGCTGGGGGACTACGGGTGAGCAGTACTTC. Protein product: CASSQVEGWGTTGEQYF.

This clone was found a few times. CDR3 sequence: CASSLEAPPYEQYF. CDR3 DNA: TGTGCCAGCAGTTTAGAGGCCCCACCGTACGAGCAGTACTTC. This rearrangement joins TRBV27 to TRBJ2-7, with D unclear. V lost 2 bases and J lost 4, with 12 bases in between. There are 14 residues in the CDR3. CDR1 MNHEY and CDR2 SMNVEV come from the germline V gene (reference sequence).

This clone was seen more than once but under ten times. The rearrangement links TRBV28 to TRBJ2-1; 12 nucleotides align to TRBD2. With 6 bases clipped from V and 4 bases from J, the junction kept 4 bases outside the gene matches. Germline values: CDR1 MDHEN, CDR2 SYDVKM. The CDR3 is made up of 15 amino acids. CDR3 sequence reads: CASSRLAGEYNEQFF. The CDR3 nucleotides read TGTGCCAGCAGCCGACTAGCGGGGGAGTACAATGAGCAGTTCTTC.

This clone came up a few times. The rearrangement links TRBV5-1 to TRBJ2-5; TRBD1 agrees at 7 bases. Looked up from germline, CDR1 is SGHRS and CDR2 is YFSETQ. CDR3 length equals 14 residues. V trimming: 0 bases; J trimming: 8 bases; junction bases outside the gene matches: 7. CDR3 residues: CASSLVPGGSTQYF. The CDR3 DNA follows: TGCGCCAGCAGCTTGGTACCAGGGGGAAGCACCCAGTACTTC.

This clone was recorded a few times. This chain joins TRBV7-9 and TRBJ1-1; weak D call: TRBD1 (6 bases). Germline lookup yields CDR1 SEHNR and CDR2 FQNEAQ (reference sequence). The CDR3 has 15 residues. The ends were cut back, 5 bases at V and 1 base at J, with 14 bases in the middle. As DNA, the CDR3 is TGTGCCAGCAGCCCGCTTGGAGGGGGGAACACTGAAGCTTTCTTT. This codes for CASSPLGGGNTEAFF. The whole variable domain, filled in from reference TRBV7-9 and TRBJ1-1, reads DTGVSQNPRHKITKRGQNVTFRCDPISEHNRLYWYRQTLGQGPEFLTYFQNEAQLEKSRLLSDRFSAERPKGSFSTLEIQRTEQGDSAMYLCASSPLGGGNTEAFFGQGTRLTVV.

The rearrangement uses TRBV10-3 and TRBJ1-2, with 11 nucleotides matching TRBD1. CDR3 size: 15 residues. Germline V lookup: CDR1 ENHRY, CDR2 SYGVKD. The ends lost 5 bases at V and 3 bases at J; junction bases unmatched: 5. The CDR3 region has the DNA TGTGCCATCAGTCAAGGACAGGGGGCGGACTATGGCTACACCTTC. Its translation is CAISQGQGADYGYTF.

This clone was observed a handful of times. The rearrangement links TRBV2 to TRBJ1-5; D is unclear. Germline V gene lookup returns CDR1 SNHLY and CDR2 FYNNEI. The CDR3 sequence is 14 residues long. The V gene lost 1 base and the J gene lost 7 bases, with 11 bases spanning the gap. The CDR3 region is CASSEEGGGQPQHF. DNA of the CDR3: TGTGCCAGCAGTGAAGAAGGAGGCGGGCAGCCCCAGCATTTT.

The chain has TRBV23-1 and TRBJ1-1, with 11 bases identical to TRBD1. TRBV23-1 is identified as an open reading frame with a role that is uncertain. There are 20 residues in the CDR3. The V and J ends lost 0 bases and 1 base, in that order; junction bases with no gene match: 13. The CDR3 DNA reads as TGCGCCAGCAGTCAATCCGGAGGGATTAGGACAGGGGGCTCGAACACTGAAGCTTTCTTT. It yields the protein CASSQSGGIRTGGSNTEAFF.

The chain links TRBV7-9 to TRBJ2-7, with TRBD1 as a possible D gene (6 bases). The CDR3 has 11 residues. V gave up 4 bases and J gave up 6 bases, with 7 bases separating them. CDR1 is SEHNR, CDR2 FQNEAQ, per germline (reference sequence). CDR3 in DNA: TGTGCCAGCAGCTCAGGGGTCGAGCAGTACTTC. Translated, it gives CASSSGVEQYF.

This clone was counted between two and nine times. The chain combines TRBV5-8 with TRBJ2-5; possibly TRBD1 or TRBD2 for D (5 bases each). Per germline, CDR1 SGHTS and CDR2 YDEGEE. Between the trimmed V and J ends, which lost 4 bases and 7 bases, there was a span of 14 bases. CDR3 length equals 13 residues. In DNA form, the CDR3 reads TGTGCCAGCAGCACAGGAGGAAGTCGGACCCAGTACTTC. Encoded protein: CASSTGGSRTQYF.

This clone was seen a handful of times. CDR3 amino acids: CASAVGETQYF. The DNA for the CDR3 is TGTGCTAGTGCGGTGGGAGAGACCCAGTACTTC. This chain uses TRBV12-5 with TRBJ2-5; D is ambiguous. Looked up from germline, CDR1 is LGHNT and CDR2 is FRNRAP. V was trimmed by 7 bases and J by 4 bases, leaving 7 bases between them. The CDR3 covers 11 residues.

This clone was recorded a few times. The chain recombines TRBV27 with TRBJ1-2; D is unclear. The CDR3 length is 13 residues. Trimming cost V 7 bases and J 8 bases, with 17 bases left between them. The V gene's germline CDR1 is MNHEY and CDR2 SMNVEV (reference sequence). The chain's CDR3 is CASTSDGELGYTF. The CDR3, as DNA: TGTGCCAGCACCTCGGACGGGGAATTAGGCTACACCTTC.

This clone was recorded a few times. This chain connects TRBV29-1 to TRBJ2-1; 8 bases agree with TRBD1. The length of the CDR3 is 13 residues. V trimming: 3 bases; J trimming: 7 bases; junction bases outside the gene matches: 5. Germline V gene lookup returns CDR1 SQVTM and CDR2 ANQGSEA. CDR3 nucleotide sequence: TGCAGCGTTGACAGGGGGCAAAGTAATGAGCAGTTCTTC. Translated, it gives CSVDRGQSNEQFF.

J is TRBJ1-2 and V is TRBV2; D remains ambiguous. The CDR3 is 12 residues long. The V end was cut by 5 bases, the J end by 4 bases, with 8 bases between. CDR1 SNHLY and CDR2 FYNNEI come from the germline V gene. The CDR3 region is CASSPDGYGYTF. The DNA of the CDR3 is TGTGCCAGCAGTCCGGACGGCTATGGCTACACCTTC.

V is TRBV18 and J is TRBJ2-3; a possible D gene is TRBD2 (5 bases). There are 14 residues in the CDR3. V lost 4 bases to trimming and J lost 5 bases, with 13 bases between them. Per germline, CDR1 KGHSH and CDR2 LQKENI. Here the CDR3 DNA reads TGTGCCAGCTCACTCGGGGAGTCGGTAGATACGCAGTATTTT. Encoded protein: CASSLGESVDTQYF.

This clone was observed a few times. This sequence joins TRBV27 and TRBJ2-7; no firm D call. CDR3 length equals 13 residues. In germline, CDR1 is MNHEY, CDR2 SMNVEV (reference sequence). The V end lost 5 bases, the J end lost 1 base, and 9 bases lay between the germline ends. CDR3 sequence reads: CASSDNWSYEQYF. The CDR3 coding sequence is TGTGCCAGCAGTGACAATTGGTCCTACGAGCAGTACTTC.

This clone was counted between two and nine times. V gene TRBV5-6 combines with J gene TRBJ2-7, with 8 bases aligning to TRBD2. Trimming cost V 4 bases and J 6 bases; bases outside gene matches: 9. The CDR3 consists of 14 residues. From germline, CDR1 is SGHDT and CDR2 YYEEEE. Written as DNA, the CDR3 is TGTGCCAGCAGCCCAGGCCCGGGAGGGAGCGAGCAGTACTTC. Amino acid sequence: CASSPGPGGSEQYF.

The genes are TRBV7-9 and TRBJ1-1; D is uncertain. Germline V CDR1 and CDR2: SEHNR, FQNEAQ (reference sequence). V lost 6 bases, J lost 1 base, and 15 bases lay in between. The CDR3 has 15 amino acids. The CDR3 spells CASSLAGRGNTEAFF. In DNA form, the CDR3 reads TGTGCCAGCAGTCTAGCGGGTCGGGGGAACACTGAAGCTTTCTTT.

This clone was seen a handful of times. The gene calls are TRBV6-6 and TRBJ2-1; D remains unclear. The germline V gene has CDR1 MNHNY and CDR2 SVGAGI (reference sequence). V shed 4 bases and J shed 7 bases, with 17 bases lying between them. The CDR3 spans 15 residues. CDR3 coding DNA: TGTGCCAGCAGTTTGAGACTGGCAGGTTGGAATGAGCAGTTCTTC. This sequence encodes CASSLRLAGWNEQFF.